The 30 T cell receptor beta chains presented below share a single source sample, sequenced in a study of shared clonotypes between healthy human individuals. Generated by immunoSEQ multiplex PCR, the TCRdb table keeps only in-frame clones and is missing some. The sample includes roughly 1,100,000 clones, about 77% seen only once; the top ten take about 1.5%. The sample taken for sequencing was memory CD4+ T cells sorted from blood. Specified subset: CD45RA-negative fraction. Every receptor here comes from a man between 18 and 29 years old in good health.

This rearrangement joins TRBV10-3 to TRBJ2-1, with no clear D. The CDR3 spans 14 residues. Germline assignment: CDR1 ENHRY and CDR2 SYGVKD. Trimming took off 6 bases at V and 7 bases at J, with 16 bases between the two ends. The CDR3 DNA is TGTGCCATCAGGGGCGATACAGCGTCTAATGAGCAGTTCTTC. This translates into CAIRGDTASNEQFF.

V and J are TRBV5-4 and TRBJ1-6; D unclear. The germline V and J ends were trimmed by 4 bases and 5 bases, with 7 bases remaining between them. CDR1 is SGHNT, CDR2 YYREEE, per germline (reference sequence). The CDR3 runs 13 residues. Here the CDR3 DNA reads TGTGCCAGCAGCCCGTATGATAATTCACCCCTCCACTTT. It encodes CASSPYDNSPLHF. The whole variable domain, remainder taken from reference TRBV5-4 and TRBJ1-6, is ETGVTQSPTHLIKTRGQQVTLRCSSQSGHNTVSWYQQALGQGPQFIFQYYREEENGRGNFPPRFSGLQFPNYSSELNVNALELDDSALYLCASSPYDNSPLHFGNGTRLTVT.

The rearrangement uses TRBV19 and TRBJ2-5, with TRBD1 matching over 8 bases. The CDR3 extends over 15 amino acids. Trimming removed 5 bases from V and 5 bases from J; junction bases left unmatched: 10. The germline CDR1 and CDR2 sequences are LNHDA and SQIVND (reference sequence). The CDR3: CASSPRRGLWETQYF. The CDR3 DNA follows: TGTGCCAGTAGTCCCCGCAGGGGGCTTTGGGAGACCCAGTACTTC.

The chain combines TRBV7-9 with TRBJ1-5; D remains ambiguous. Per the germline V gene, CDR1 is SEHNR and CDR2 is FQNEAQ (reference sequence). The ends were cut back, 1 base at V and 3 bases at J, with 4 bases in the middle. This CDR3 has 13 residues. This CDR3 reads CASSLDLNQPQHF. In DNA, the CDR3 is TGTGCCAGCAGCTTAGATCTCAATCAGCCCCAGCATTTT.

CDR3 bases: TGTGCCAGAAGCCAAAGATGGCAGTACTTC. It translates to CARSQRWQYF. The chain recombines TRBV5-3 with TRBJ2-7, with D unclear. TRBV5-3 is sorted into the ORF group, with uncertain function. The CDR3 is made up of 10 amino acids. V lost 4 bases, J lost 9 bases, and 8 bases lay in between.

The chain is built from TRBV18 and TRBJ1-5, with a tentative D call TRBD1 (6 bases). The CDR3 totals 17 residues. V lost 0 bases to trimming and J lost 7 bases, with 19 bases between them. Germline-derived CDR1 and CDR2 are KGHSH and LQKENI. CDR3 sequence: CASSPPGSQGMGQPQHF. The DNA for the CDR3 is TGTGCCAGCTCACCACCAGGGTCCCAGGGGATGGGGCAGCCCCAGCATTTT.

This clone was detected a few times. Just one base apart from a much larger clone, this may be a read error. V and J are TRBV11-2 and TRBJ2-2; D ambiguous. In germline, CDR1 is SGHAT, CDR2 FQNNGV. The V and J ends lost 3 bases and 2 bases respectively, with 1 base between them. This CDR3 contains 12 residues. The DNA of the CDR3 is TGTGCCAGCAGCTTTAACACCGGGGAGCTGTTTTTT. It encodes CASSFNTGELFF. The full variable domain, its missing parts supplied by reference TRBV11-2 and TRBJ2-2, is EAGVAQSPRYKIIEKRQSVAFWCNPISGHATLYWYQQILGQGPKLLIQFQNNGVVDDSQLPKDRFSAERLKGVDSTLKIQPAKLEDSAVYLCASSFNTGELFFGEGSRLTVL.

The V gene is TRBV4-1, the J gene TRBJ2-7; D is undetermined. The germline gives CDR1 MGHRA, CDR2 YSYEKL. Trimming stripped 4 bases from V and 2 bases from J, with 15 bases between. The CDR3 is 15 residues long. CDR3 loop: CASSPHFTAPYEQYF. As DNA, the CDR3 is TGCGCCAGCAGCCCTCACTTCACTGCCCCCTACGAGCAGTACTTC.

Ten or more counts support this clone. The chain recombines TRBV6-1 with TRBJ1-3, with D perhaps matching TRBD1 (6 bases). The V gene lost 6 bases and the J gene lost 8 bases, with 20 bases spanning the gap. Germline assignment: CDR1 MNHNS and CDR2 SASEGT. The CDR3 sequence is 15 residues long. The CDR3 sequence: CASRTYREKRHTIYF. The CDR3 coding sequence is TGTGCCAGCAGGACCTACAGGGAGAAAAGACACACCATATATTTT.

V is TRBV6-6 and J is TRBJ2-3, with D uncertain. Trimming took off 2 bases at V and 0 bases at J, with 6 bases between the two ends. The CDR3 loop spans 14 amino acids. From germline, CDR1 is MNHNY and CDR2 SVGAGI (reference sequence). For the CDR3, the DNA is TGTGCCAGCAGTTACCCCGGGAGCACAGATACGCAGTATTTT. Protein product: CASSYPGSTDTQYF.

The CDR3: CAWRTGPNTEAFF. The CDR3, as DNA: TGTGCCTGGAGAACAGGCCCGAACACTGAAGCTTTCTTT. The chain couples TRBV30 to TRBJ1-1; perhaps TRBD1 as D (5 bases). V was shortened by 3 bases and J by 1 base, with 9 bases between the two germline ends. The CDR3 extends over 13 amino acids. CDR1 is GTSNPN, CDR2 SVGIG, per germline (reference sequence).

CDR3 in amino acids: CATSRDFSGSSYEQYF. Here the CDR3 DNA reads TGTGCCACCAGCAGAGATTTTTCCGGTAGCTCCTACGAGCAGTACTTC. The chain carries TRBV15 and TRBJ2-7; D ambiguous. Germline CDR1 LNHNV, CDR2 YYDKDF (reference sequence). V dropped 0 bases and J dropped 0 bases, with 12 bases sitting between them. The CDR3 is 16 residues long.

This chain uses TRBV6-1 with TRBJ2-6, with D perhaps TRBD1 (5 bases). The ends were cut back, 7 bases at V and 0 bases at J, with 10 bases in the middle. Per germline, CDR1 MNHNS and CDR2 SASEGT. The CDR3 extends over 15 amino acids. The CDR3 loop is CASIAGISGANVLTF. DNA for the CDR3: TGTGCCAGCATCGCAGGGATCTCTGGGGCCAACGTCCTGACTTTC.

This clone has more than one count but fewer than ten. This CDR3 is also generated by other DNA sequences in the sample. The rearrangement links TRBV7-9 to TRBJ2-3, with D possibly being TRBD2 (5 bases). V was clipped by 4 bases and J by 2 bases, with 10 bases between them. The CDR3 has 14 residues. CDR1 is SEHNR, CDR2 FQNEAQ, per germline (reference sequence). CDR3 coding DNA: TGTGCCAGCAGCTCCGAGGGCAACACAGATACGCAGTATTTT. This sequence encodes CASSSEGNTDTQYF.

The rearrangement joins TRBV6-1 to TRBJ2-3; TRBD1 aligns across 7 bases. The CDR3 runs to 15 residues. CDR1 is MNHNS, CDR2 SASEGT, per germline. V was pared by 4 bases and J by 1 base, with 5 bases of the junction left unmatched. DNA of the CDR3: TGTGCCAGCAGTGTTATGGGACAGCGCACAGATACGCAGTATTTT. Its protein is CASSVMGQRTDTQYF.

J is TRBJ2-3 and V is TRBV5-4, with 7 bases fitting TRBD2. J gave up 0 bases and V 6 bases, and 19 bases lay outside the gene matches. This CDR3 is built from 19 residues. Germline lookup yields CDR1 SGHNT and CDR2 YYREEE (reference sequence). CDR3 residues: CASTKGLGTLAASTDTQYF. The CDR3 DNA sequence: TGTGCCAGCACCAAGGGCTTGGGTACGCTAGCGGCTAGCACAGATACGCAGTATTTT. The full variable domain, in which reference TRBV5-4 and TRBJ2-3 provide the parts outside the CDR3, is ETGVTQSPTHLIKTRGQQVTLRCSSQSGHNTVSWYQQALGQGPQFIFQYYREEENGRGNFPPRFSGLQFPNYSSELNVNALELDDSALYLCASTKGLGTLAASTDTQYFGPGTRLTVL.

The chain links TRBV10-1 to TRBJ2-5; D is unclear. The V gene's germline CDR1 is WNHNN and CDR2 SYGVQD (reference sequence). The CDR3 covers 14 residues. The ends were cut back, 4 bases at V and 4 bases at J, with 13 bases in the middle. CDR3 amino acids: CASSGGPSGETQYF. Here the CDR3 DNA reads TGCGCCAGCAGTGGAGGTCCTTCGGGAGAGACCCAGTACTTC.

This clone came up once. The chain has TRBV5-1 and TRBJ1-5; a weak D match, TRBD1 (6 bases). Between the trimmed V and J ends, which lost 4 bases and 2 bases, there was a span of 13 bases. The CDR3 has 15 residues. CDR1 and CDR2 from the germline V gene are SGHRS and YFSETQ. This CDR3 reads CASSLMGHGNQPQHF. For the CDR3, the DNA is TGCGCCAGCAGCCTCATGGGACATGGCAATCAGCCCCAGCATTTT.

The chain uses TRBV2 and TRBJ2-5, with D unclear. V was cut by 4 bases and J by 1 base, with 10 bases left in between. The CDR3 is made up of 14 amino acids. The V gene's germline CDR1 is SNHLY and CDR2 FYNNEI. The CDR3 is CASSVSGVQETQYF. DNA for the CDR3: TGTGCCAGCAGTGTCTCTGGGGTCCAAGAGACCCAGTACTTC. Complete variable domain (other parts from reference TRBV2 and TRBJ2-5): EPEVTQTPSHQVTQMGQEVILRCVPISNHLYFYWYRQILGQKVEFLVSFYNNEISEKSEIFDDQFSVERPDGSNFTLKIRSTKLEDSAMYFCASSVSGVQETQYFGPGTRLLVL.

The rearrangement links TRBV28 to TRBJ1-1; D remains ambiguous. Per germline, CDR1 MDHEN and CDR2 SYDVKM. The CDR3 contains 13 residues. Between the trimmed V and J ends, which lost 2 bases and 5 bases, there was a span of 9 bases. CDR3 in amino acids: CASSLAPATEAFF. Here the CDR3 DNA reads TGTGCCAGCAGTTTAGCCCCGGCTACTGAAGCTTTCTTT.

The V and J genes are TRBV5-1 and TRBJ2-1; maybe TRBD2 (6 bases). V was shortened by 2 bases and J by 7 bases, with 13 bases between the two germline ends. There are 14 residues in the CDR3. Germline CDR1 SGHRS, CDR2 YFSETQ. The chain's CDR3 is CASSLEDRGNEQFF. The CDR3 bases are TGCGCCAGCAGCTTAGAAGACCGGGGGAATGAGCAGTTCTTC.

V gene TRBV6-5 combines with J gene TRBJ2-2; D may be TRBD2 (5 bases). Looked up from germline, CDR1 is MNHEY and CDR2 is SVGAGI. This CDR3 region has 15 residues. V was trimmed by 0 bases and J by 7 bases, leaving 12 bases between them. CDR3 coding DNA: TGTGCCAGCAGTTACTCGATCCCGGGAAGCGGGGAGCTGTTTTTT. It codes for CASSYSIPGSGELFF.

This rearrangement joins TRBV7-2 to TRBJ2-3; TRBD1 matches 7 bases. CDR3 length equals 15 residues. With V trimmed by 5 bases and J by 1 base, 6 bases remained unmatched. Germline-derived CDR1 and CDR2 are SGHTA and FQGNSA. CDR3 coding DNA: TGTGCCAGCAGCCTCGGACAGGTCCGCACAGATACGCAGTATTTT. It codes for CASSLGQVRTDTQYF.

V is TRBV6-6 and J is TRBJ2-5; 8 nucleotides align to TRBD1. Trimming cost V 5 bases and J 5 bases; bases outside gene matches: 10. CDR1 is MNHNY, CDR2 SVGAGI, per germline (reference sequence). The CDR3 sequence is 15 residues long. The CDR3 coding sequence is TGTGCCAGCAGTCCCGACAGGGGCAGGAGTGAGACCCAGTACTTC. Translated, it gives CASSPDRGRSETQYF.

The rearrangement links TRBV30 to TRBJ1-6; 10 bases are a match to TRBD1. This CDR3 spans 14 amino acids. The V gene end was trimmed by 1 base and the J gene end by 9 bases; junction bases not matched to a gene: 3. CDR1 is GTSNPN and CDR2 is SVGIG in the germline V gene (reference sequence). In DNA, the CDR3 is TGTGCCTGGAGTGCCGGGACAGGGGTTTCACCCCTCCACTTT. Protein product: CAWSAGTGVSPLHF.

The genes are TRBV2 and TRBJ1-1; TRBD1 matches 7 bases. With V trimmed by 6 bases and J by 7 bases, 11 bases remained unmatched. The germline V gene encodes CDR1 SNHLY and CDR2 FYNNEI. The CDR3 has 14 residues. The CDR3: CASSTLSGTVEAFF. The CDR3 DNA is TGTGCCAGCAGCACCTTGAGCGGGACAGTTGAAGCTTTCTTT.

The J gene is TRBJ2-7, the V gene TRBV2, with a weak D call TRBD2 (5 bases). The CDR3 runs 15 residues. Germline assignment: CDR1 SNHLY and CDR2 FYNNEI. V lost 6 bases and J 0 bases, leaving 15 bases between the germline ends. This chain's CDR3 is CASRTLLGSSYEQYF. Written as DNA, the CDR3 is TGTGCCAGCAGGACCCTTTTAGGGAGCTCCTACGAGCAGTACTTC. Looking up the rest from reference TRBV2 and TRBJ2-7 gives the full variable domain: EPEVTQTPSHQVTQMGQEVILRCVPISNHLYFYWYRQILGQKVEFLVSFYNNEISEKSEIFDDQFSVERPDGSNFTLKIRSTKLEDSAMYFCASRTLLGSSYEQYFGPGTRLTVT.

This chain uses TRBV6-5 with TRBJ1-2, with TRBD1 identical over 10 bases. Losses at the gene ends were 5 bases for V and 6 bases for J; bases not matched to a gene: 9. Germline lookup yields CDR1 MNHEY and CDR2 SVGAGI. The CDR3 sequence is 15 residues long. Written as DNA, the CDR3 is TGTGCCAGCAGTACCAGGGGGGGACAGGGGAATGGCTACACCTTC. It encodes CASSTRGGQGNGYTF.

The chain joins TRBV7-8 to TRBJ1-1, with D possibly being TRBD1 (6 bases). CDR3 length: 15 amino acids. Germline V gives CDR1 SGHVS, CDR2 FQNEAQ. Between the trimmed V and J ends, which lost 2 bases and 2 bases, there was a span of 12 bases. Here the CDR3 DNA reads TGTGCCAGCAGCTTAAATGGGGGGCTCAACACTGAAGCTTTCTTT. Its translation: CASSLNGGLNTEAFF.

The gene calls are TRBV6-1 and TRBJ2-2; perhaps TRBD1 as D (6 bases). The V gene lost 8 bases and the J gene lost 5 bases, with 18 bases spanning the gap. Germline values: CDR1 MNHNS, CDR2 SASEGT. The CDR3 is 15 residues long. The CDR3 nucleotides are TGTGCCAGCGGGGCCGGACAGCACAATACCGGGGAGCTGTTTTTT. Amino acid sequence: CASGAGQHNTGELFF.